These 26 T cell receptor beta chains came from one sample sequenced in a study of Ad26.COV2.S vaccination and SARS-CoV-2 variants. Sample treatment: some 20 received Ad26.COV2.S at low or high dose, single or two shots; several received placebo; per-sample allocation not given. The samples were gathered on day 63 after the first injection of vaccine or placebo. Sequencing was performed with immunoSEQ multiplex PCR; in TCRdb, only in-frame clones are kept and a portion is missing. The repertoire holds 300,000 to 350,000 clones, with approximately 90% as singletons. The input for sequencing was peripheral blood, taken in a trial of Ad26.COV2.S vaccine versus placebo. Receptors originate from a person between 18 and 65 years old who received the Ad26.COV2.S COVID-19 vaccine or a placebo.

The chain combines TRBV6-2 or TRBV6-3 with TRBJ2-5, with TRBD2 matching over 9 bases. CDR1 is MNHEY and CDR2 is SVGEGT in the germline V gene. This CDR3 is built from 18 residues. V lost 2 bases and J lost 3; bases outside the gene matches: 13. CDR3 protein: CASSYLSRGGRKEETQYF. CDR3 coding DNA: TGTGCCAGCAGTTACCTATCGCGGGGGGGCCGGAAAGAAGAGACCCAGTACTTC.

The rearrangement uses TRBV28 and TRBJ2-4, with D unclear. This CDR3 comprises 16 residues. Trimming removed 3 bases at V and 0 bases at J, with 12 bases between. Germline V gene data show CDR1 as MDHEN and CDR2 as SYDVKM. CDR3 in amino acids: CASSFRGAAAKNIQYF. The DNA for the CDR3 is TGTGCCAGCAGTTTTAGAGGTGCTGCAGCCAAAAACATTCAGTACTTC.

This clone appeared a single time. The CDR3 loop reads CASRDGTDEQFF. CDR3 in DNA: TGTGCCAGCAGGGATGGGACAGATGAGCAGTTCTTC. The rearrangement joins TRBV6-5 to TRBJ2-1; TRBD1 matches 7 bases. From germline, CDR1 is MNHEY and CDR2 SVGAGI. The CDR3 extends over 12 amino acids. V dropped 6 bases and J dropped 8; count of bases not matched to a gene: 4.

The rearrangement links TRBV10-1 to TRBJ2-7; 13 bases agree with TRBD2. Trimming removed 5 bases from V and 2 bases from J; junction bases left unmatched: 18. This CDR3 has 20 amino acids. CDR1 and CDR2 from the germline V gene are WNHNN and SYGVQD (reference sequence). CDR3 sequence (DNA): TGCGCCAGCAGTCTCACCCTGACTAGCGGGAGGTCCTCCTATACCTACGAGCAGTACTTC. Translated, it gives CASSLTLTSGRSSYTYEQYF.

The gene calls are TRBV19 and TRBJ1-5; unclear D gene. V shed 3 bases and J shed 3 bases, with 12 bases lying between them. The germline V gene has CDR1 LNHDA and CDR2 SQIVND (reference sequence). The CDR3 is 15 amino acids. For the CDR3, the DNA is TGTGCCAGTAGTATCACCCGAGGAGACAATCAGCCCCAGCATTTT. Its translation: CASSITRGDNQPQHF. Full variable domain (rest looked up from reference TRBV19 and TRBJ1-5): DGGITQSPKYLFRKEGQNVTLSCEQNLNHDAMYWYRQDPGQGLRLIYYSQIVNDFQKGDIAEGYSVSREKKESFPLTVTSAQKNPTAFYLCASSITRGDNQPQHFGDGTRLSIL.

CDR3 coding DNA: TGTGCCAGCTCCTCGGGGAACACTGAAGCTTTCTTT. Translated: CASSSGNTEAFF. This chain connects TRBV18 to TRBJ1-1; no firm D call. The germline CDR1 and CDR2 sequences are KGHSH and LQKENI. The V gene lost 6 bases and the J gene lost 1 base, with 6 bases spanning the gap. This CDR3 has 12 residues.

The chain carries TRBV6-1 and TRBJ2-1; D is unresolved. V lost 2 bases, J lost 6 bases, and 5 bases lay in between. The CDR3 totals 12 residues. Looked up from germline, CDR1 is MNHNS and CDR2 is SASEGT. The CDR3 nucleotides read TGTGCCAGCAGTGAAACGGTCAATGAGCAGTTCTTC. It translates to CASSETVNEQFF.

The count of this clone is one. This chain uses TRBV6-1 with TRBJ2-3; perhaps TRBD1 as D (5 bases). The CDR3 loop spans 17 amino acids. Germline CDR1 and CDR2: MNHNS and SASEGT. Trimming removed 1 base at V and 1 base at J, with 15 bases between. Written as DNA, the CDR3 is TGTGCCAGCAGTGAAGGAAAGACCAGGGTGCGCACAGATACGCAGTATTTT. Translating gives CASSEGKTRVRTDTQYF.

The chain has TRBV5-4 and TRBJ2-3, with D unresolved. The CDR3 length is 13 residues. The V end was cut by 3 bases, the J end by 5 bases, with 10 bases between. Germline lookup yields CDR1 SGHNT and CDR2 YYREEE (reference sequence). The CDR3 region is CASSYAAQDTQYF. The DNA of the CDR3 is TGTGCCAGCAGCTATGCGGCACAAGATACGCAGTATTTT. Supplemented by reference TRBV5-4 and TRBJ2-3, the full variable domain reads ETGVTQSPTHLIKTRGQQVTLRCSSQSGHNTVSWYQQALGQGPQFIFQYYREEENGRGNFPPRFSGLQFPNYSSELNVNALELDDSALYLCASSYAAQDTQYFGPGTRLTVL.

The chain has TRBV10-2 and TRBJ2-5; 12 positions match TRBD2. V shed 8 bases, J shed 0 bases, and the junction held 7 bases outside the gene matches. Germline V lookup: CDR1 WSHSY, CDR2 SAAADI. This CDR3 contains 16 residues. CDR3 bases: TGCGCCAGCGGTAGACTAGCGGGAGAGTACCAAGAGACCCAGTACTTC. Its translation is CASGRLAGEYQETQYF.

This clone was detected a few times. V usage is TRBV4-1 and J usage is TRBJ2-7; 12 bases agree with TRBD2. The germline CDR1 and CDR2 sequences are MGHRA and YSYEKL. This CDR3 is 16 amino acids long. The ends lost 1 base at V and 6 bases at J; junction bases unmatched: 7. The CDR3 protein is CASSQGTSGAYGEQYF. The CDR3 DNA sequence: TGCGCCAGCAGCCAAGGGACTAGCGGGGCATACGGCGAGCAGTACTTC.

This chain uses TRBV3-1 (or the pseudogene TRBV3-2) with TRBJ2-1, with TRBD1 as a possible D gene (6 bases). Per the germline V gene, CDR1 is LGHDT and CDR2 is YNNKEL (reference sequence). Trimming left V 4 bases short and J 2 bases short, with 12 bases between. CDR3 length equals 15 residues. The CDR3 here is CASSLKGETYNEQFF. In DNA, the CDR3 is TGTGCCAGCAGCCTAAAGGGGGAAACCTACAATGAGCAGTTCTTC.

The genes are TRBV6-5 and TRBJ2-2, with TRBD2 identical over 10 bases. Germline V lookup: CDR1 MNHEY, CDR2 SVGAGI. This CDR3 region has 15 residues. Germline trimming cut 5 bases from V and 3 bases from J; bases unmatched to any gene: 3. The CDR3 DNA reads TGTGCCAGCAGTCCTAGCGGGAGTGACACCGGGGAGCTGTTTTTT. Translated, it gives CASSPSGSDTGELFF.

In this sample, this clone turned up a few times. The chain combines TRBV7-2 with TRBJ1-2; 10 positions agree with TRBD1. Trimming took 1 base from V and 4 from J; bases not matched to a gene: 6. Germline lookup yields CDR1 SGHTA and CDR2 FQGNSA. The CDR3 runs 16 residues. CDR3 amino acids: CASSLGEGQGSYGYTF. The CDR3 DNA reads as TGTGCCAGCAGCTTAGGGGAGGGACAGGGGAGCTATGGCTACACCTTC.

This clone was found once. J is TRBJ2-1 and V is TRBV19; D not resolved. Trimming took 8 bases from V and 10 from J, leaving 12 bases between them. The CDR3 length is 11 residues. Germline-derived CDR1 and CDR2 are LNHDA and SQIVND (reference sequence). CDR3 sequence (DNA): TGTGCCAGTTTCGAACGTAACGAGCAGTTCTTC. Encoded protein: CASFERNEQFF.

The chain recombines TRBV3-1 (or the pseudogene TRBV3-2) with TRBJ1-3; 9 bases are shared with TRBD1. V gave up 4 bases and J gave up 3 bases; unmatched junction bases: 4. CDR3 size: 15 residues. Germline V gene sequence: CDR1 LGHDT, CDR2 YNNKEL (reference sequence). CDR3 nucleotides: TGTGCCAGCAGCCCCACAGGGGGCTTTGGAAACACCATATATTTT. It is translated as CASSPTGGFGNTIYF.

The chain uses TRBV5-1 and TRBJ1-1; maybe TRBD1 (6 bases). CDR3 length: 15 amino acids. V lost 0 bases, J lost 1 base, and 10 bases lay in between. Germline CDR1 is SGHRS and CDR2 is YFSETQ. CDR3 DNA: TGCGCCAGCAGCTTGGGTGGGACAACGAACACTGAAGCTTTCTTT. It specifies CASSLGGTTNTEAFF. The full variable domain, rest sourced from reference TRBV5-1 and TRBJ1-1, is KAGVTQTPRYLIKTRGQQVTLSCSPISGHRSVSWYQQTPGQGLQFLFEYFSETQRNKGNFPGRFSGRQFSNSRSEMNVSTLELGDSALYLCASSLGGTTNTEAFFGQGTRLTVV.

The chain links TRBV29-1 to TRBJ2-3, with D possibly being TRBD2 (5 bases). Germline CDR1 and CDR2: SQVTM and ANQGSEA. V gave up 4 bases and J gave up 5 bases, with 10 bases separating them. The CDR3 has 12 residues. CDR3 in DNA: TGCAGCGTTGTTGGAGGTGGAGATACGCAGTATTTT. The encoded protein is CSVVGGGDTQYF.

This chain links TRBV11-2 with TRBJ2-2, with TRBD1 matching 9 bases. The CDR3 is 17 residues long. V lost 0 bases to trimming and J lost 2 bases; unmatched junction nucleotides: 4. Per the germline V gene, CDR1 is SGHAT and CDR2 is FQNNGV. The CDR3 sequence is CASSLDWDRANTGELFF. The CDR3 coding sequence is TGTGCCAGCAGCTTAGATTGGGACAGGGCAAACACCGGGGAGCTGTTTTTT.

V is TRBV14 and J is TRBJ1-4; D is unresolved. The germline V gene has CDR1 SGHDN and CDR2 FVKESK. This CDR3 contains 14 residues. Trimming pared 0 bases from V and 8 bases from J, leaving 10 bases between. CDR3 in amino acids: CASSQDRRQEKLFF. DNA for the CDR3: TGTGCCAGCAGCCAAGATAGAAGGCAGGAAAAACTGTTTTTT.

The V gene is TRBV28, the J gene TRBJ2-3; D assignment may be TRBD1 or TRBD2 (5 bases each). The CDR3 consists of 17 residues. V shed 3 bases and J shed 0 bases, with 16 bases lying between them. Looked up from germline, CDR1 is MDHEN and CDR2 is SYDVKM. Here the CDR3 DNA reads TGTGCCAGCAGTTTCCCTCGGGGCCTTTTCAGCACAGATACGCAGTATTTT. This encodes CASSFPRGLFSTDTQYF. Supplemented by reference TRBV28 and TRBJ2-3, the full variable domain reads DVKVTQSSRYLVKRTGEKVFLECVQDMDHENMFWYRQDPGLGLRLIYFSYDVKMKEKGDIPEGYSVSREKKERFSLILESASTNQTSMYLCASSFPRGLFSTDTQYFGPGTRLTVL.

The chain recombines TRBV5-5 with TRBJ1-2; 9 bases line up with TRBD1. J lost 0 bases, V lost 3 bases, and 9 bases had no gene match. Germline V gene data show CDR1 as SGHKS and CDR2 as YYEKEE (reference sequence). This CDR3 has 17 residues. In nucleotides, the CDR3 is TGTGCCAGCAGCTCGATTCTACGGACAGGGGCTAACTATGGCTACACCTTC. Its translation: CASSSILRTGANYGYTF.

J is TRBJ2-1 and V is TRBV5-8; D remains unclear. Trimming pared 1 base from V and 4 bases from J, leaving 9 bases between. The germline V gene encodes CDR1 SGHTS and CDR2 YDEGEE. This CDR3 has 14 amino acids. The chain's CDR3 is CASSLLTLYNEQFF. The DNA of the CDR3 is TGTGCCAGCAGCTTGTTGACTTTGTACAATGAGCAGTTCTTC.

The chain uses TRBV6-2 or TRBV6-3 and TRBJ1-2; 10 bases fit TRBD1. V lost 5 bases, J lost 4 bases, and 10 bases stayed unmatched. CDR1 is MNHEY, CDR2 SVGEGT, per germline. The CDR3 sequence is 16 residues long. CDR3 amino acids: CASSPRQGATGYGYTF. The CDR3 coding sequence is TGTGCCAGCAGTCCGAGACAGGGGGCAACTGGCTATGGCTACACCTTC.

V is TRBV19 and J is TRBJ1-5; D gene uncertain. V gave up 3 bases and J gave up 1 base, with 7 bases separating them. Germline CDR1 and CDR2: LNHDA and SQIVND (reference sequence). The CDR3 extends over 14 amino acids. For the CDR3, the DNA is TGTGCCAGTAGTATGTCAGTAAGCAATCAGCCCCAGCATTTT. The encoded protein is CASSMSVSNQPQHF.

The rearrangement joins TRBV5-1 to TRBJ1-1; 10 positions match TRBD1. The germline CDR1 and CDR2 sequences are SGHRS and YFSETQ. The length of the CDR3 is 15 residues. V dropped 0 bases and J dropped 4; count of bases not matched to a gene: 3. Here the CDR3 reads CASSLEGQGITEAFF. DNA of the CDR3: TGCGCCAGCAGCTTGGAGGGACAGGGGATCACTGAAGCTTTCTTT. The full variable domain, rest sourced from reference TRBV5-1 and TRBJ1-1, is KAGVTQTPRYLIKTRGQQVTLSCSPISGHRSVSWYQQTPGQGLQFLFEYFSETQRNKGNFPGRFSGRQFSNSRSEMNVSTLELGDSALYLCASSLEGQGITEAFFGQGTRLTVV.